One sample yielded the 10 T cell receptor beta chains listed below, sequenced in a study of blood T cells in healthy people across ages. Alongside a J-beta primer mix, a sample-barcoded 5' primer served in a second PCR lasting about 7 to 11 cycles. TCRdb independently ran MiXCR on the 5' RACE reads; one entry per CDR3 protein. The table lists about 770,000 distinct CDR3 sequences, 44% of them singletons, with roughly 19% in the top ten. The source material was blood. Receptors were obtained from a man aged 55 to 70 in good health.

V gene TRBV29-1 combines with J gene TRBJ2-7, with a tentative D call TRBD2 (6 bases). Trimming pared 7 bases from V and 3 bases from J, leaving 22 bases between. The germline V gene has CDR1 SQVTM and CDR2 ANQGSEA. CDR3 length: 15 amino acids. This CDR3 reads CSATDQGGLGYEQYF. The DNA for the CDR3 is TGCAGCGCTACAGACCAGGGAGGCTTGGGCTACGAGCAGTACTTC.

The chain employs TRBV4-1 and TRBJ2-5; TRBD2 might be the D (6 bases). CDR3 length: 15 residues. CDR1 and CDR2 (germline): MGHRA, YSYEKL. The V end was cut by 6 bases, the J end by 0 bases, with 14 bases between. CDR3 sequence: CASRRGRVYQETQYF. In DNA form, the CDR3 reads TGCGCCAGCAGGCGGGGCCGAGTGTACCAAGAGACCCAGTACTTC.

The table lists this clonotype with a few counts. CDR3: CASSQTTSGGRHNEQFF. CDR3 sequence (DNA): TGTGCCAGCAGCCAAACCACTAGCGGGGGGCGACACAATGAGCAGTTCTTC. The chain is built from TRBV3-1 and TRBJ2-1, with TRBD2 identical over 12 bases. V was pared by 2 bases and J by 5 bases, with 7 bases of the junction left unmatched. Germline V gene data show CDR1 as LGHDT and CDR2 as YNNKEL (reference sequence). The CDR3 is made up of 17 amino acids.

This clonotype was observed a few times. The CDR3 is CASSLTSSNNEQFF. The CDR3 DNA reads as TGTGCCAGCAGCTTAACAAGCTCAAACAATGAGCAGTTCTTC. This chain links TRBV7-3 with TRBJ2-1; D is unresolved. The V end was cut by 0 bases, the J end by 5 bases, with 8 bases between. This CDR3 contains 14 residues. In germline, CDR1 is SGHTA, CDR2 FQGTGA.

This clonotype was counted only a few times. V gene TRBV12-3 or TRBV12-4 combines with J gene TRBJ1-5; 7 nucleotides line up with TRBD1. V was pared by 8 bases and J by 1 base, with 11 bases of the junction left unmatched. The CDR3 has 16 amino acids. CDR3 nucleotide sequence: TGTGCCAGCCAGGAACAGGGGCCCCGAAGCAATCAGCCCCAGCATTTT. As protein: CASQEQGPRSNQPQHF.

This clonotype has only a few counts. The chain couples TRBV2 to TRBJ2-7; either TRBD1 or TRBD2 may fit D (5 bases each). Trimming pared 4 bases from V and 3 bases from J, leaving 13 bases between. The CDR3 runs to 14 residues. CDR1 and CDR2 from the germline V gene are SNHLY and FYNNEI. The chain's CDR3 is CASSAGRNYYEQYF. CDR3 DNA sequence: TGTGCCAGCAGTGCGGGACGGAACTACTACGAGCAGTACTTC.

The chain links TRBV7-2 to TRBJ1-5; 7 bases agree with TRBD1. V was clipped by 4 bases and J by 1 base; unmatched bases: 4. The length of the CDR3 is 15 residues. The germline V gene has CDR1 SGHTA and CDR2 FQGNSA. CDR3 nucleotides: TGTGCCAGCAGCTACACAGGGGTAAGCAATCAGCCCCAGCATTTT. Its protein is CASSYTGVSNQPQHF.

This clonotype was found many times. This may be a read error: a much more frequent sequence differs by one nucleotide. The genes are TRBV15 and TRBJ2-7; possible D gene TRBD2, 7 bases. The CDR3 extends over 17 amino acids. From germline, CDR1 is LNHNV and CDR2 YYDKDF (reference sequence). V was trimmed by 1 base and J by 7 bases, leaving 23 bases between them. CDR3 sequence: CATSRAFSGGPGGEQYF. The CDR3 DNA reads TGTGCCACCAGCAGAGCTTTTTCCGGGGGGCCTGGGGGAGAGCAGTACTTC.

V and J are TRBV9 and TRBJ2-5; TRBD2 matches 7 bases. Looked up from germline, CDR1 is SGDLS and CDR2 is YYNGEE. Losses at the gene ends were 0 bases for V and 11 bases for J; bases not matched to a gene: 13. This CDR3 contains 15 residues. CDR3: CASSVGLEAGREQYF. The CDR3 DNA reads TGTGCCAGCAGCGTAGGGCTTGAGGCAGGGCGGGAGCAGTACTTC.

The gene calls are TRBV20-1 and TRBJ2-5, with 13 bases lining up with TRBD2. The tail of the sequence fits TRBJ2-7 better, so the J call may be wrong. Germline CDR1 is DFQATT and CDR2 is SNEGSKA (reference sequence). This CDR3 is built from 16 residues. CDR3 in DNA: TGCAGTGCTAGAGGGACTAGCGGGGGCTCAATTGGCGAGCAGTACTTC. It codes for CSARGTSGGSIGEQYF.